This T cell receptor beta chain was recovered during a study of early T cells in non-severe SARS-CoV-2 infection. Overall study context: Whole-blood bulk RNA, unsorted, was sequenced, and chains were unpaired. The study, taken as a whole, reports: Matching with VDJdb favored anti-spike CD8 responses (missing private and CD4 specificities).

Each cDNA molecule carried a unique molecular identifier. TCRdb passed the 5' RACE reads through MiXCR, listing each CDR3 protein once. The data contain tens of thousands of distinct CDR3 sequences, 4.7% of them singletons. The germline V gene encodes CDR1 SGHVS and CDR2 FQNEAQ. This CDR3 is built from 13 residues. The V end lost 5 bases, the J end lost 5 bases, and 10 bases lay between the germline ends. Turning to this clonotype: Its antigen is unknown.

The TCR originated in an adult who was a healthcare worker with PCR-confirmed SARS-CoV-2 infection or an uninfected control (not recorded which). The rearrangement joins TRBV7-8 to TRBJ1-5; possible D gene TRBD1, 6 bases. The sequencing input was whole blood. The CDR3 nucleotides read TGTGCCAGCAGCGCACAGGGAGATCAGCCCCAGCATTTT. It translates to CASSAQGDQPQHF. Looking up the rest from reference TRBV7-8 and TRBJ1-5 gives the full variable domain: GAGVSQSPRYKVAKRGQDVALRCDPISGHVSLFWYQQALGQGPEFLTYFQNEAQLDKSGLPSDRFFAERPEGSVSTLKIQRTQQEDSAVYLCASSAQGDQPQHFGDGTRLSIL.